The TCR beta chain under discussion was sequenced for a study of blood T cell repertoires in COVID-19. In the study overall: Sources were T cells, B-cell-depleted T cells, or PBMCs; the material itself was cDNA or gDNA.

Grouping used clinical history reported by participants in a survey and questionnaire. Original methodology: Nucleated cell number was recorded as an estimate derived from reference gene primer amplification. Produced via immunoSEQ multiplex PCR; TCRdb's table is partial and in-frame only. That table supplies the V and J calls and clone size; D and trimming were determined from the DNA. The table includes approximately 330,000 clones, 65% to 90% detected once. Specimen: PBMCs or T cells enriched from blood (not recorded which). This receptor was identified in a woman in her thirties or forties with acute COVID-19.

The CDR3 DNA is TGTGCCAGCAGCTTAGATCCCACTTCTGGAAACACCATATATTTT. It encodes CASSLDPTSGNTIYF. The chain links TRBV7-2 to TRBJ1-3, with D hard to call. CDR1 and CDR2 from the germline V gene are SGHTA and FQGNSA. V was cut by 1 base and J by 1 base, with 8 bases left in between. The CDR3 has 15 residues.